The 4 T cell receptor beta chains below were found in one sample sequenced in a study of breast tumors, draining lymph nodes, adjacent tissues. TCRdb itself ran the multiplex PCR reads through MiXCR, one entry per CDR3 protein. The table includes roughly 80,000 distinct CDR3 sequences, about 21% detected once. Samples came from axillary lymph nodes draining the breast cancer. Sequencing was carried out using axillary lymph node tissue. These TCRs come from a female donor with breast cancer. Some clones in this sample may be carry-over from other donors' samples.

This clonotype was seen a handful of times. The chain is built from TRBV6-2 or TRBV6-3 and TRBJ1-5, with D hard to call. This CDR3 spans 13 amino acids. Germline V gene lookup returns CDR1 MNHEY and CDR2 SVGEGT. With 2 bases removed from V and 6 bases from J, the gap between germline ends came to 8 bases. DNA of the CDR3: TGTGCCAGCAGTTACGAGAAGAGTCAGCCCCAGCATTTT. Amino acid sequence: CASSYEKSQPQHF.

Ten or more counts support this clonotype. The CDR3 region is CASSPGLVQVTGELFF. The CDR3 nucleotides are TGTGCCAGCAGCCCCGGACTAGTGCAGGTCACCGGGGAGCTGTTTTTT. This chain connects TRBV7-2 to TRBJ2-2; 7 bases agree with TRBD2. The V and J ends lost 5 bases and 4 bases, in that order; junction bases with no gene match: 10. This CDR3 is built from 16 residues. Per the germline V gene, CDR1 is SGHTA and CDR2 is FQGNSA. Drawing the rest from reference TRBV7-2 and TRBJ2-2, the complete variable domain is GAGVSQSPSNKVTEKGKDVELRCDPISGHTALYWYRQSLGQGLEFLIYFQGNSAPDKSGLPSDRFSAERTGGSVSTLTIQRTQQEDSAVYLCASSPGLVQVTGELFFGEGSRLTVL.

CDR3 nucleotides: TGTGCCAGCAGTTTATGGGGGGAGCGCGTGAGTTCACCCCTCCACTTT. Translating gives CASSLWGERVSSPLHF. V usage is TRBV27 and J usage is TRBJ1-6, with D perhaps TRBD1 (5 bases). The CDR3 has 16 residues. The V gene lost 1 base and the J gene lost 9 bases, with 16 bases spanning the gap. The germline V gene encodes CDR1 MNHEY and CDR2 SMNVEV (reference sequence).

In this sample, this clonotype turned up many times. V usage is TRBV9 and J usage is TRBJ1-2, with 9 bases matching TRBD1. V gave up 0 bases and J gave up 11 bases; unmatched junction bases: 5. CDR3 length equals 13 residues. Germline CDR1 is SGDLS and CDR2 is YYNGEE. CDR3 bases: TGTGCCAGCAGCGTAGGGGGACAGGGTACATACACCTTC. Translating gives CASSVGGQGTYTF.